Below, one T cell receptor beta chain is given with its context. With the read ending 3 residues before the CDR3 end, the germline J gene is used to fill in that end. The data were produced by immunoSEQ multiplex PCR, yet TCRdb's version contains in-frame clones alone and is incomplete. Its clone listing holds under 45,000 clones. CDR3 length: 16 residues. The germline V gene encodes CDR1 SGHRS and CDR2 YFSETQ. V lost 4 bases and J lost 0, with 13 bases in between. These data originate in a study of T cells in women clearing cervical HPV infection. This clonotype was sampled from a woman between 18 and 70 years old with a cervical HPV16 infection that either progressed to CIN3+ or cleared (not recorded which). This rearrangement joins TRBV5-1 to TRBJ1-4, with D possibly being TRBD1 (6 bases). The sequencing input was blood buffy coat. The CDR3 DNA, read in part, is TGCGCCAGCAGCCTGGGACACATGGCAACTAATGAAAAA. It is translated as CASSLGHMATNEK. In full, the CDR3 reads CASSLGHMATNEKLFF.